The 10 T cell receptor beta chains below all came from one sample that was sequenced in a study of shared clonotypes between healthy human individuals. Sequenced by immunoSEQ multiplex PCR; TCRdb stores in-frame clones only, minus some. The repertoire consists of 1,500,000 or so clones, with around 97% occurring once and the leading ten covering more than 0.9%. The sequencing sample was made of naive CD4+ T cells sorted from blood. Subset: CD45RA+ positively selected. These receptors came from a man younger than 40 in good health.

DNA of the CDR3: TGTGCCAGCAGCCGTATTGTCAAACCCTACAATGAGCAGTTCTTC. It translates to CASSRIVKPYNEQFF. The chain uses TRBV7-9 and TRBJ2-1; the D is unclear. Germline values: CDR1 SEHNR, CDR2 FQNEAQ (reference sequence). The CDR3 consists of 15 residues. V was trimmed by 5 bases and J by 2 bases, leaving 13 bases between them.

The chain carries TRBV11-2 and TRBJ2-7; D is possibly TRBD2 (5 bases). Trimming removed 0 bases at V and 4 bases at J, with 16 bases between. Germline values: CDR1 SGHAT, CDR2 FQNNGV. The CDR3 length is 16 residues. This CDR3 is CASSLDISLAVYEQYF. CDR3 nucleotides: TGTGCCAGCAGCTTAGATATATCCCTAGCCGTGTACGAGCAGTACTTC.

The chain recombines TRBV18 with TRBJ1-4, with a weak D call TRBD1 (5 bases). The CDR3 extends over 15 amino acids. Germline CDR1 and CDR2: KGHSH and LQKENI. The V end lost 6 bases, the J end lost 8 bases, and 19 bases lay between the germline ends. The chain's CDR3 is CASSPAGQGGEKLFF. For the CDR3, the DNA is TGTGCCAGCTCTCCCGCAGGTCAGGGTGGCGAAAAACTGTTTTTT.

CDR3 region: CASSRGWGEKLFF. CDR3 coding DNA: TGCGCCAGCAGCCGGGGTTGGGGTGAAAAACTGTTTTTT. The chain has TRBV5-1 and TRBJ1-4; D is ambiguous. This CDR3 has 13 residues. Germline-derived CDR1 and CDR2 are SGHRS and YFSETQ. Deletions cut 4 bases from V and 7 bases from J, with 11 bases between.

The chain joins TRBV4-3 to TRBJ1-2; 10 nucleotides match TRBD1. V lost 2 bases, J lost 8 bases, and 5 bases stayed unmatched. Germline-derived CDR1 and CDR2 are LGHNA and YSLEER. The CDR3 is 14 residues long. DNA of the CDR3: TGCGCCAGCAGCCAACGAGGGACAGGGGCGGGCTACACCTTC. Translation: CASSQRGTGAGYTF.

V gene TRBV5-1 combines with J gene TRBJ2-5, with D perhaps TRBD1 (5 bases). V lost 4 bases and J 1 base, leaving 11 bases between the germline ends. CDR3 length equals 14 residues. The germline gives CDR1 SGHRS, CDR2 YFSETQ. CDR3 amino acids: CASSNRIGQETQYF. The CDR3 DNA reads TGCGCCAGCAGCAACAGGATTGGCCAAGAGACCCAGTACTTC. The variable domain in full, completed from reference TRBV5-1 and TRBJ2-5, reads KAGVTQTPRYLIKTRGQQVTLSCSPISGHRSVSWYQQTPGQGLQFLFEYFSETQRNKGNFPGRFSGRQFSNSRSEMNVSTLELGDSALYLCASSNRIGQETQYFGPGTRLLVL.

This clone was detected once. The rearrangement links TRBV19 to TRBJ1-3; D remains unclear. The V end lost 7 bases, the J end lost 0 bases, and 7 bases lay between the germline ends. The CDR3 covers 13 residues. From germline, CDR1 is LNHDA and CDR2 SQIVND (reference sequence). The CDR3 DNA reads as TGTGCCAGTAACGACATCTCTGGAAACACCATATATTTT. Translating gives CASNDISGNTIYF.

A single count supports this clone. The chain uses TRBV5-1 and TRBJ2-1; D perhaps matches TRBD1 (6 bases). CDR3 length equals 13 residues. Trimming pared 3 bases from V and 4 bases from J, leaving 8 bases between. Germline V CDR1 and CDR2: SGHRS, YFSETQ. CDR3 protein: CASSSQGYNEQFF. In DNA, the CDR3 is TGCGCCAGCAGCTCACAGGGATACAATGAGCAGTTCTTC.

The V gene is TRBV18, the J gene TRBJ2-7, with 8 bases fitting TRBD1. J was trimmed by 3 bases and V by 2 bases; bases with no gene match: 3. Germline CDR1 KGHSH, CDR2 LQKENI. The CDR3 consists of 14 residues. CDR3 sequence (DNA): TGTGCCAGCTCACCATCCACAGGGGGCTACGAGCAGTACTTC. Its translation: CASSPSTGGYEQYF.

This clone was counted a single time. The rearrangement joins TRBV7-6 to TRBJ2-7, with TRBD2 matching 8 bases. CDR3 length: 16 amino acids. Looked up from germline, CDR1 is SGHVS and CDR2 is FNYEAQ. The V gene end was trimmed by 5 bases and the J gene end by 0 bases; junction bases not matched to a gene: 9. As DNA, the CDR3 is TGTGCCAGCAGCCCCCGGCCGACTAGCGACTCCTACGAGCAGTACTTC. Encoded protein: CASSPRPTSDSYEQYF. Full variable domain (missing parts from reference TRBV7-6 and TRBJ2-7): GAGVSQSPRYKVTKRGQDVALRCDPISGHVSLYWYRQALGQGPEFLTYFNYEAQQDKSGLPNDRFSAERPEGSISTLTIQRTEQRDSAMYRCASSPRPTSDSYEQYFGPGTRLTVT.